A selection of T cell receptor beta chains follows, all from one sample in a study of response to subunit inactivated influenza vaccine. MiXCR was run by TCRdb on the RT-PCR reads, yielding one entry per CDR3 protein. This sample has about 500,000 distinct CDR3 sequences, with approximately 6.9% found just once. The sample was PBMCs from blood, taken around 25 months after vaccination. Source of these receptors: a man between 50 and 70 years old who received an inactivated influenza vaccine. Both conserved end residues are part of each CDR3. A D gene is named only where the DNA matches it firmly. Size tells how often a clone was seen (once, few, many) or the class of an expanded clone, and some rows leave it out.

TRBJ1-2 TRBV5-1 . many CASSVTGRGYTF TGCGCCAGCAGCGTTACCGGGCGGGGCTACACCTTC
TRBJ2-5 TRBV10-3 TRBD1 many CAIADRGEETQYF TGTGCCATCGCCGACAGGGGAGAAGAGACCCAGTACTTC
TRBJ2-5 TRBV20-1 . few CSALTRAETQYF TGCAGTGCCCTGACCCGCGCTGAGACCCAGTACTTC
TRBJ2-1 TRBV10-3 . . CAISEPQTTVDEQFF TGTGCCATCAGTGAGCCACAGACTACCGTCGATGAGCAGTTCTTC
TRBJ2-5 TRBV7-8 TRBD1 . CASSPGTGGAGETQYF TGTGCCAGCAGCCCGGGGACAGGGGGCGCGGGGGAGACCCAGTACTTC
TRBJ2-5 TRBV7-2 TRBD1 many CASSAQTGVQETQYF TGTGCCAGCAGCGCTCAGACAGGGGTCCAAGAGACCCAGTACTTC
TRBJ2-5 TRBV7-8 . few CASSLSWAQYF TGTGCCAGCAGCTTATCTTGGGCCCAGTACTTC
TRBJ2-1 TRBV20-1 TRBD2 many CSARDRRGNSYNEQFF TGCAGTGCTAGAGATCGGCGGGGGAACTCCTACAATGAGCAGTTCTTC
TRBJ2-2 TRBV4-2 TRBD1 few CASSPQGVGANTGELFF TGTGCCAGCAGCCCCCAGGGGGTGGGAGCGAACACCGGGGAGCTGTTTTTT
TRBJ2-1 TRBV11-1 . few CASSSIDRMSGDEQFF TGTGCCAGCAGCTCGATAGACAGGATGAGTGGGGATGAGCAGTTCTTC
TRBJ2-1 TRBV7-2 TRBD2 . CASSRNPAGGEQFF TGTGCCAGCAGCCGAAATCCCGCCGGGGGGGAGCAGTTCTTC
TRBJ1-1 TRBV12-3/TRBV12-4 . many CASSFGVVRTEAFF TGTGCCAGCAGTTTTGGGGTGGTGAGGACTGAAGCTTTCTTT
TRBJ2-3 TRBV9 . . CASSERTDTQYF TGTGCCAGCAGCGAACGCACAGATACGCAGTATTTT
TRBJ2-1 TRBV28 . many CASSSRDSWWFF TGTGCCAGCAGCTCCCGGGACTCCTGGTGGTTCTTC
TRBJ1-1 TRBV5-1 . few CASSAGPANTEAFF TGCGCCAGCAGCGCGGGCCCGGCGAACACTGAAGCTTTCTTT
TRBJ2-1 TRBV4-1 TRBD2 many CASSQALSGGPYNEQFF TGCGCCAGCAGCCAAGCCCTTAGCGGGGGGCCATACAATGAGCAGTTCTTC
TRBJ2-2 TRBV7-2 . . CASSAASTGELFF TGTGCCAGCAGCGCCGCTTCCACCGGGGAGCTGTTTTTT
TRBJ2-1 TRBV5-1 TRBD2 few CASSSGTSGGEFF TGCGCCAGCAGCTCCGGGACTAGCGGGGGGGAGTTCTTC
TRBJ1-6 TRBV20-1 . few CSAGQTVSYNSPLHF TGCAGTGCTGGACAGACAGTCTCCTATAATTCACCCCTCCACTTT
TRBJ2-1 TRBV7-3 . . CVSSLRFYEQLF TGTGTCAGCAGCTTAAGGTTCTATGAGCAGTTATTC
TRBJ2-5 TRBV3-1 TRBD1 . CASSQDRQGAGQETQYF TGTGCCAGCAGCCAAGATCGGCAGGGGGCAGGTCAAGAGACCCAGTACTTC
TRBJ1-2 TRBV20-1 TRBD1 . CSARQGVYGYTF TGCAGTGCCCGACAGGGCGTCTATGGCTACACCTTC
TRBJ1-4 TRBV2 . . CASSVRGEKLFF TGTGCCAGCAGTGTGAGGGGCGAAAAACTGTTTTTT
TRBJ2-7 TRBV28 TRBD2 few CASQSGLAREWGVYEQYF TGTGCCAGCCAAAGCGGACTAGCTCGGGAGTGGGGTGTCTACGAGCAGTACTTC
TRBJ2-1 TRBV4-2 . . CASSQDLGALPNNEQFF TGTGCCAGCAGCCAAGACCTCGGGGCTTTACCAAACAATGAGCAGTTCTTC
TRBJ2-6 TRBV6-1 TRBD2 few CASMRPGGAGANVLTF TGTGCCAGTATGCGCCCGGGAGGGGCTGGGGCCAACGTCCTGACTTTC
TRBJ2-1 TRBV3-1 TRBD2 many CASSQGGGYNEQFF TGTGCCAGCAGCCAAGGGGGGGGTTACAATGAGCAGTTCTTC
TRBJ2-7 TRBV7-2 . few CASSLWVGSSYEQYF TGTGCCAGCAGCTTATGGGTGGGGAGCTCCTACGAGCAGTACTTC
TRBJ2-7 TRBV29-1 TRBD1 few CSVQGARTVQYF TGCAGCGTACAGGGGGCGCGGACGGTGCAGTACTTC
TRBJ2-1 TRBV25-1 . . CASSDPGLALNEQFF TGTGCCAGCAGTGACCCAGGTCTTGCGTTGAATGAGCAGTTCTTC
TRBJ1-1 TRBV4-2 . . CASSPGITEAFF TGTGCCAGCAGCCCGGGGATCACTGAAGCTTTCTTT
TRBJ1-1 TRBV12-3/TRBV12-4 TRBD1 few CASSPRQGAKTFF TGTGCCAGCAGTCCTCGACAGGGGGCCAAGACTTTCTTT
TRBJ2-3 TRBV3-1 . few CASSQDTQTATDTQYF TGTGCCAGCAGCCAAGATACCCAGACAGCCACAGATACGCAGTATTTT
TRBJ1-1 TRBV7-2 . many CASSLSGLNTEAFF TGTGCCAGCAGCTTATCAGGGTTGAACACTGAAGCTTTCTTT
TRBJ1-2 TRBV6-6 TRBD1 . CASRSLLPGQGKFYGYTF TGTGCCAGCAGGTCCCTTCTTCCGGGACAGGGGAAATTTTATGGCTACACCTTC
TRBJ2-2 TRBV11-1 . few CASSFGRSESTGELFF TGTGCCAGCAGCTTTGGCAGGTCTGAGTCCACCGGGGAGCTGTTTTTT
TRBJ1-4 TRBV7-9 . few CASSYAGYNEKLFF TGTGCCAGCAGCTACGCAGGGTATAATGAAAAACTGTTTTTT
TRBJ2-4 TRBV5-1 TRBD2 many CASSLAPSGTAGNIQYF TGCGCCAGCAGCTTGGCCCCTAGCGGGACCGCCGGAAACATTCAGTACTTC
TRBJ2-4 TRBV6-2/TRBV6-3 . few CASSSSPTRPNLAKNIQYF TGTGCCAGCAGTTCCTCGCCTACAAGACCAAACCTAGCCAAAAACATTCAGTACTTC
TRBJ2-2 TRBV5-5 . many CASEGANTGELFF TGTGCCAGCGAAGGGGCGAACACCGGGGAGCTGTTTTTT
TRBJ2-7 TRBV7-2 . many CASSLGATRDEQYF TGTGCCAGCAGCTTAGGGGCTACCCGAGACGAGCAGTACTTC
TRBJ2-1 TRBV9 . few CASSVEIREQFF TGTGCCAGCAGCGTAGAAATCCGTGAGCAGTTCTTC
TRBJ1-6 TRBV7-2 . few CASSLGRDRNSPLHF TGTGCCAGCAGCTTAGGGAGGGATCGGAATTCACCCCTCCACTTT
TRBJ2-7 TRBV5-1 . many CASSLLAGQSYEQYF TGCGCCAGCAGCCTGCTGGCAGGACAGAGTTACGAGCAGTACTTC
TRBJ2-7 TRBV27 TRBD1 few CASSPGTGGFYEQYF TGTGCCAGCAGTCCCGGGACAGGGGGGTTCTACGAGCAGTACTTC
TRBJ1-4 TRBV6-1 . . CASSDLSDEKLFF TGTGCCAGCAGTGATCTCTCCGATGAAAAACTGTTTTTT